Listed below are T cell receptor beta chains from one sample, sequenced in a study of OX40 agonist ivuxolimab in advanced cancers. This table comes from immunoSEQ multiplex PCR, and its TCRdb copy is limited to in-frame clones, with some not included. Of nearly 35,000 clones in the sample, around 92% were seen once. The sample consisted of CD4+ or CD8+ T cells sorted from blood, taken in a trial of the OX40 agonist ivuxolimab. The receptors come from an adult with an advanced solid tumor such as melanoma, head and neck, liver or kidney cancer. CDR3s leave out the opening cysteine and the closing phenylalanine or tryptophan. The order of the fields is D gene, J gene, V gene, CDR3 protein. D genes are given only for firm matches.

>TRBD2|TRBJ2-1|TRBV29-1
SVARTSGYNEQF
>-|TRBJ2-7|TRBV27
ASRIGSYEQY
>-|TRBJ2-1|TRBV9
ASSGGDNYNEQF
>-|TRBJ2-3|TRBV7-5
ARSFRTSYGDTQY
>TRBD1|TRBJ2-1|TRBV19
ASSMTDRAYNEQF
>-|TRBJ1-3|TRBV9
ASSVSSGLPATIY
>TRBD1|TRBJ1-1|TRBV13
ASSQRGTGALTEAF
>TRBD1|TRBJ1-6|TRBV25-1
ASSEGQGASPLH
>-|TRBJ2-7|TRBV7-8
ASSFPETHGSYEQY
>-|TRBJ2-7|TRBV28
ASSVLASSYEQY
>-|TRBJ1-2|TRBV5-8
ASSFTAWTSYGYT
>-|TRBJ1-1|TRBV27
ASSPPRGSTEAF
>-|TRBJ1-5|TRBV15
ATSPTEDRGQPQH
>TRBD2|TRBJ2-2|TRBV5-6
ASSTAGDGQLF
>-|TRBJ1-1|TRBV7-9
ASSLVGRAGTEAF
>-|TRBJ1-2|TRBV5-1
ASSEGTLRDGYT
>TRBD1|TRBJ2-7|TRBV28
ASSSDRGLGYEQY
>-|TRBJ2-4|TRBV5-1
ASSTGRTKYIQY
>-|TRBJ1-2|TRBV27
ASSLAGVGYGYT
>TRBD2|TRBJ2-1|TRBV25-1
ASSSTSGSSYNEQF